A selection of T cell receptor beta chains follows, all from one sample in a study of blood T cell repertoires in COVID-19. The data were produced by immunoSEQ multiplex PCR, yet TCRdb's version contains in-frame clones alone and is incomplete. The table records approximately 120,000 clones, over 75% of them present only once. The material sequenced was peripheral blood. Receptor source: a man at least 80 years old with active or convalescent COVID-19. Each CDR3 is given with its conserved first and last residue. Each record gives: clone size, J gene, V gene, D gene, CDR3 DNA, CDR3 protein. D genes are given only for firm matches. Expanded clones get a size class; other rows say once, few or many, or leave the size out.

.,TRBJ2-7,TRBV3-1/TRBV3-2,.,TGTGCCAGCAGTAACATCGACGAGCAGTACTTC,CASSNIDEQYF
.,TRBJ1-5,TRBV5-5,TRBD1,TGTGCCAGCAGCCTAACAGGGGTCGGGAATCAGCCCCAGCATTTT,CASSLTGVGNQPQHF
.,TRBJ1-6,TRBV7-2,.,TGTGCCAGCAGCCCCCGACAGGAGTACTCACCCCTCCACTTT,CASSPRQEYSPLHF
.,TRBJ1-4,TRBV14,.,TGTGCCAGCACGAGAGGGGGGGACGAAAAACTGTTTTTT,CASTRGGDEKLFF
.,TRBJ2-3,TRBV29-1,.,TGCAGCGTTGATTATGGACAGTACACAGATACGCAGTATTTT,CSVDYGQYTDTQYF
.,TRBJ2-2,TRBV7-6,.,TGTGCCAGCAGCTTAGTCGAGGGAACCGGGGAGCTGTTTTTT,CASSLVEGTGELFF
.,TRBJ2-2,TRBV2,.,TGTGCCAGCAGTGGAAGAGTGCCCGCGAACACCGGGGAGCTGTTTTTT,CASSGRVPANTGELFF
.,TRBJ1-2,TRBV5-4,TRBD1,TGTGCCAGCAGTATTCCGGGACAGGGGAAGGAGGGGGTGGGCTACACCTTC,CASSIPGQGKEGVGYTF
once,TRBJ1-2,TRBV6-5,TRBD1,TGTGCCAGCAGAACAGGGGGCTTTGGCTACACCTTC,CASRTGGFGYTF
few,TRBJ1-2,TRBV25-1,TRBD1,TGTGCCAGCAGCCGAAGACAGGGCGACTATGGCTACACCTTC,CASSRRQGDYGYTF
.,TRBJ2-7,TRBV21-1,.,TGTGCCAGCAGCAAAGAAGGGACAGGGGGCTTATGTGACGAGCAGTACTTC,CASSKEGTGGLCDEQYF
.,TRBJ1-6,TRBV19,.,TGTGCCAGTAGTCCGCCGACAGGCTATAATTCACCCCTCCACTTT,CASSPPTGYNSPLHF
.,TRBJ2-2,TRBV5-1,TRBD1,TGCGCCAGCAGCTACCACCCGGGACAGGGACTCACCGGGGAGCTGTTTTTT,CASSYHPGQGLTGELFF
.,TRBJ2-1,TRBV7-9,.,TGTGCCAGCAGCCCCCGGACAGTTAACAATGAGCAGTTCTTC,CASSPRTVNNEQFF
few,TRBJ2-7,TRBV7-9,TRBD2,TGTGCCAGCAGCGCCTCCGCGGCGGGAGTCTACGAGCAGTACTTC,CASSASAAGVYEQYF
.,TRBJ1-2,TRBV18,TRBD1,TGTGCCAGCTCACCGGGACAGGGGTCGATAGGCTATGGCTACACCTTC,CASSPGQGSIGYGYTF
.,TRBJ2-1,TRBV18,TRBD2,TGTGCCAGCTCGCAGACTAGCGGGTCTACAAGTGAGCAGTTCTTC,CASSQTSGSTSEQFF
once,TRBJ1-5,TRBV3-1/TRBV3-2,TRBD1,TGTGCCAGCATCGCATCCACTGACAGGGGCGAAGATAGCAATCAGCCCCAGCATTTT,CASIASTDRGEDSNQPQHF
.,TRBJ1-2,TRBV19,.,TGTGCCAGTAGTACCAACGGGTGGTCGGGTTACACCTTC,CASSTNGWSGYTF
.,TRBJ2-7,TRBV7-2,TRBD2,TGTGCCAGCAGCTTCGCGGGAGGGCAGTTAATCGAGCAGTACTTC,CASSFAGGQLIEQYF
.,TRBJ1-1,TRBV12-3/TRBV12-4,.,TGTGCCAGCAGTTTAGCGCGCAAAACTGAAGCTTTCTTT,CASSLARKTEAFF
.,TRBJ2-3,TRBV5-4,TRBD2,TGTGCCACCAACCGGGGGAGGGCCTTCCTTCTAACAGATACGCAGTATTTT,CATNRGRAFLLTDTQYF
.,TRBJ2-3,TRBV5-1,TRBD2,TGCGCCAGCAGCTTGACTAGCGGGACGACAGATACGCAGTATTTT,CASSLTSGTTDTQYF
.,TRBJ1-5,TRBV19,.,TGTGCCAGTAGTATAAACCCCCCGGGGTATAGCAATCAGCCCCAGCATTTT,CASSINPPGYSNQPQHF
once,TRBJ1-5,TRBV15,.,TGTGCCACCAGCAGAGGCGTCGATCAGCCCCAGCATTTT,CATSRGVDQPQHF
.,TRBJ2-1,TRBV28,TRBD2,TGTGCCAGCAGACCCGGGACTAGCGGTTACAATGAGCAGTTCTTC,CASRPGTSGYNEQFF
.,TRBJ2-3,TRBV7-9,TRBD2,TGTGCCAGCAGCTTACCGGGACTAGCGGGGTTTACGCAGTATTTT,CASSLPGLAGFTQYF
.,TRBJ1-5,TRBV2,TRBD1,TGTGCCAGCAAGAGGACAGGGGGCCTGGGAAAGGCGGATCAGCCCCAGCATTTT,CASKRTGGLGKADQPQHF
.,TRBJ1-5,TRBV19,.,TGTGCCAGTAATCCAGGGCCTAGCAATCAGCCCCAGCATTTT,CASNPGPSNQPQHF
.,TRBJ1-2,TRBV6-5,.,TGTGCCAGCAGTAACCAGGGATACGATGGCTACACCTTC,CASSNQGYDGYTF
.,TRBJ1-4,TRBV15,TRBD1,TGTGCCACCAGCAGAGATGTTGAGACAGGGGTACGGAAACTGTTTTTT,CATSRDVETGVRKLFF
.,TRBJ1-2,TRBV7-3,.,TGTGCCAGCAGCTTTCTTCCCCGGGGGGGCTACACCTTC,CASSFLPRGGYTF
.,TRBJ1-1,TRBV18,.,TGTGCCAGCTCACCACCGAACGGGTACACTGAAGCTTTCTTT,CASSPPNGYTEAFF
few,TRBJ1-6,TRBV6-5,TRBD1,TGTGCCAGCAGATGGACAGGGGGTGATGATTCACCCCTCCACTTT,CASRWTGGDDSPLHF
.,TRBJ1-1,TRBV5-1,TRBD1,TGCGCCAGCAGTAGACAGGGTTCAGGCACTGAAGCTTTCTTT,CASSRQGSGTEAFF
.,TRBJ2-6,TRBV7-2,TRBD1,TGTGCCAGCAGCTTAGCAGGGGGCTATGGGGCCAACGTCCTGATTTTC,CASSLAGGYGANVLIF
few,TRBJ2-5,TRBV6-2/TRBV6-3,TRBD2,TGTGCCAGCAGTTACGAGGGCGGGAGGGCCTCGAGAAAGACCCAGTACTTC,CASSYEGGRASRKTQYF
.,TRBJ2-7,TRBV5-1,.,TGCGCCAGCAGTCAATGGAGCTCCTACGAGCAGTACTTC,CASSQWSSYEQYF
.,TRBJ2-2,TRBV7-2,.,TGTGCCAGCAGCTTAGGTGTAGCGGAGAACACCGGGGAGCTGTTTTTT,CASSLGVAENTGELFF
.,TRBJ1-1,TRBV27,TRBD1,TGTGCCAGCAGTCTTGACAGGGGGCGCACTGAAGCTTTCTTT,CASSLDRGRTEAFF
.,TRBJ2-1,TRBV6-2/TRBV6-3,TRBD2,TGTGCCAGCAGTACGGGACTAGCGGGATTCATCTTC,CASSTGLAGFIF
.,TRBJ1-2,TRBV12-3/TRBV12-4,.,TGTGCCAGCAGTTTTGGGGGCCGTGGCTACACCTTC,CASSFGGRGYTF
.,TRBJ1-5,TRBV19,.,TGTGCCAGTAGTATAGATCGGGGGAGAGTAGATCAGCCCCAGCATTTT,CASSIDRGRVDQPQHF
.,TRBJ1-2,TRBV4-1,TRBD1,TGCGCCAGCAGCCAAGAGGGGACAGGTATAAACTATGGCTACACCTTC,CASSQEGTGINYGYTF
.,TRBJ1-2,TRBV5-8,.,TGTGCCAGCAGCTTGAGCGGCTATGGCTACACCTTC,CASSLSGYGYTF
.,TRBJ2-3,TRBV5-1,TRBD2,TGCGCCAGCAGCATTAGCGGGAAGGGGTCCACAGATACGCAGTATTTT,CASSISGKGSTDTQYF
.,TRBJ1-4,TRBV6-1,.,TGTGCCAGCAGTGAAGCGTGGGGCATCGGTGAAAAACTGTTTTTT,CASSEAWGIGEKLFF